This T cell receptor (beta chain) was obtained from a study of identical twins. This clonotype was picked up a small number of times. TCRdb recomputed calls from the 5' RACE reads with MiXCR, one row per CDR3 protein. This sample carries some 760,000 distinct CDR3 sequences, 15% to 20% of them seen once, and the ten largest clones take around 13%. The CDR3 runs 15 residues. V dropped 3 bases and J dropped 5 bases, with 13 bases sitting between them. Separately, the same data were catalogued under a study of T cells expressing NK-cell markers.

The chain joins TRBV12-3 or TRBV12-4 to TRBJ1-4, with D hard to call. This receptor was obtained from a young woman in good health. Specimen: PBMCs. CDR3 nucleotide sequence: TGTGCCAGCAGTTTGGTGAACAGCCCGAATGAAAAACTGTTTTTT. This codes for CASSLVNSPNEKLFF.